This TCR beta chain was sequenced during a study of control samples from healthy donors and cancer patients. Clones were sequenced by immunoSEQ multiplex PCR, and TCRdb holds only the in-frame ones, with some missing. The profile shows over 65,000 clones, around 94% of them singletons. Trimming stripped 0 bases from V and 8 bases from J, with 10 bases between. This CDR3 spans 13 amino acids. The germline gives CDR1 MNHEY, CDR2 SMNVEV (reference sequence). The sample was blood. The receptor was isolated from a woman in her forties in good health. The rearrangement uses TRBV27 and TRBJ1-2; D not certain. The CDR3 protein is CASSLSGLRGYTF. The CDR3 nucleotides are TGTGCCAGCAGTTTATCAGGGCTGAGGGGCTACACCTTC.